Presented here are 25 T cell receptor beta chains from one specimen sequenced in a study of CD8+ T cells in alopecia areata listed by TCRdb under 2018. The library was made by the immunoSEQ multiplex PCR assay. RNA was extracted from all samples and reverse transcribed into cDNA, which served as template for TCR sequencing. Held by TCRdb, this immuneACCESS table contains in-frame sequences only and omits some clones. Under half of the omission traces to an unresolved V gene where checked; the cause of the rest is unknown. The sample data list 80,000 to 100,000 clones, and about 44% of these were observed just once. The ten biggest clones cover 15% to 20% of the sample. This sample's time point label indicates: 24 weeks on oral tofacitinib. The label giving this sample's treatment or condition can be read as: oral pan-JAK inhibitor, 5-10 mg twice daily. Material: CD8+ T cells sorted from blood, obtained at week 24, from a patient treated with tofacitinib. The receptors shown here come from a human donor with alopecia areata.

The chain recombines TRBV4-1 with TRBJ2-1, with a possible D match to TRBD1 (6 bases). CDR1 MGHRA and CDR2 YSYEKL come from the germline V gene. CDR3 length: 12 amino acids. V was trimmed by 4 bases and J by 9 bases, leaving 10 bases between them. DNA of the CDR3: TGCGCCAGCAGCCCCCCCAGGGGTGAGCAGTTCTTC. The encoded protein is CASSPPRGEQFF.

The J gene is TRBJ2-4, the V gene TRBV28, with 7 bases matching TRBD2. Per the germline V gene, CDR1 is MDHEN and CDR2 is SYDVKM. Trimming cost V 5 bases and J 9 bases; bases outside gene matches: 7. The CDR3 runs 13 residues. The chain's CDR3 is CASSLGRGSIQYF. The CDR3 nucleotides read TGTGCCAGCAGTCTGGGGCGGGGGAGCATTCAGTACTTC.

J is TRBJ2-7 and V is TRBV28; D call uncertain. The V gene lost 6 bases and the J gene lost 4 bases, with 7 bases spanning the gap. The CDR3 covers 11 residues. The V gene's germline CDR1 is MDHEN and CDR2 SYDVKM. CDR3 amino acids: CASSPRYEQYF. In nucleotides, the CDR3 is TGTGCCAGCAGCCCCAGGTACGAGCAGTACTTC.

This chain uses TRBV4-1 with TRBJ1-2; D is possibly TRBD1 (6 bases). V was pared by 1 base and J by 6 bases, with 9 bases between. The germline CDR1 and CDR2 sequences are MGHRA and YSYEKL. The CDR3 consists of 13 residues. In DNA, the CDR3 is TGCGCCAGCAGCCAAGGAAGGACAGATGGCTACACCTTC. Protein product: CASSQGRTDGYTF.

This chain joins TRBV7-3 and TRBJ2-5, with a possible D match to TRBD2 (6 bases). Trimming shortened V by 1 base and J by 1 base, and 10 bases separated the two germline ends. This CDR3 has 15 amino acids. Germline V gene sequence: CDR1 SGHTA, CDR2 FQGTGA. Here the CDR3 DNA reads TGTGCCAGCAGCTTAAGCGGCGGGGTCCAAGAGACCCAGTACTTC. Encoded protein: CASSLSGGVQETQYF.

This clone was seen a handful of times. The rearrangement uses TRBV29-1 and TRBJ2-1; maybe TRBD1 (6 bases). Germline values: CDR1 SQVTM, CDR2 ANQGSEA. The CDR3 has 10 amino acids. V lost 5 bases and J lost 10, with 9 bases in between. This chain's CDR3 is CSVRTGEQFF. The CDR3 region has the DNA TGCAGCGTTAGAACAGGGGAGCAGTTCTTC.

The chain combines TRBV4-1 with TRBJ2-7, with D perhaps matching TRBD2 (5 bases). CDR3 length: 14 residues. Per germline, CDR1 MGHRA and CDR2 YSYEKL. V was trimmed by 4 bases and J by 2 bases, leaving 12 bases between them. DNA of the CDR3: TGCGCCAGCAGCCCCCGGGATGCCACCTACGAGCAGTACTTC. This translates into CASSPRDATYEQYF.

The rearrangement uses TRBV10-3 and TRBJ2-5; D might be TRBD1 (6 bases). CDR3 length: 17 amino acids. From germline, CDR1 is ENHRY and CDR2 SYGVKD. Trimming shortened V by 2 bases and J by 2 bases, and 18 bases separated the two germline ends. CDR3: CAISEDLGASGQETQYF. CDR3 in DNA: TGTGCCATCAGTGAGGATCTGGGGGCGAGCGGTCAAGAGACCCAGTACTTC.

This chain joins TRBV12-2 and TRBJ2-3. TRBV12-2 is an annotated pseudogene. The CDR3 is made up of 15 amino acids. The CDR3 reads CASRLPLVGTDTQYF. CDR3 bases: TGTGCAAGTCGCCTCCCGCTCGTTGGGACAGATACGCAGTATTTT.

This chain joins TRBV9 and TRBJ2-1; 13 bases are shared with TRBD2. The V and J ends lost 4 bases and 4 bases, in that order; junction bases with no gene match: 8. This CDR3 comprises 17 residues. Per germline, CDR1 SGDLS and CDR2 YYNGEE. The CDR3 DNA reads as TGTGCCAGCAGCCTGCGGACTAGCGGGAGAGGGTACAATGAGCAGTTCTTC. This sequence encodes CASSLRTSGRGYNEQFF.

This chain connects TRBV19 to TRBJ2-2; no definite D call. V was shortened by 8 bases and J by 5 bases, with 6 bases between the two germline ends. The CDR3 runs to 11 residues. Germline V lookup: CDR1 LNHDA, CDR2 SQIVND (reference sequence). CDR3 DNA: TGTGCCAGTCAGTATACCGGGGAGCTGTTTTTT. This encodes CASQYTGELFF.

The gene calls are TRBV11-1 and TRBJ2-1, with D uncertain. With 5 bases removed from V and 7 bases from J, the gap between germline ends came to 12 bases. CDR1 is SGHAT and CDR2 is FQDESV in the germline V gene (reference sequence). The CDR3 loop spans 13 amino acids. Here the CDR3 DNA reads TGTGCCAGCAGCACTGGACGTTGGAATGAGCAGTTCTTC. It encodes CASSTGRWNEQFF.

This clone was observed a handful of times. Relative to the germline gene, one junction end is altered; a read error may explain this. The gene calls are TRBV7-2 and TRBJ2-7; D gene ambiguous. Looked up from germline, CDR1 is SGHTA and CDR2 is FQGNSA. The CDR3 spans 15 residues. In nucleotides, the CDR3 is TGCGCCAGCAGCCAAGAAACAGTCAACTCCTACGAGCAGTACTTC. This translates into CASSQETVNSYEQYF.

This clone was counted only a few times. V usage is TRBV25-1 and J usage is TRBJ2-3; 11 nucleotides agree with TRBD2. The germline V gene encodes CDR1 MGHDK and CDR2 SYGVNS. The CDR3 extends over 14 amino acids. The ends lost 5 bases at V and 6 bases at J; junction bases unmatched: 4. In DNA form, the CDR3 reads TGTGCCAGCAGTCCGACTAGCGGGATTGATACGCAGTATTTT. Amino acids: CASSPTSGIDTQYF.

The chain is built from TRBV9 and TRBJ2-2; 12 bases agree with TRBD2. Trimming at V came to 3 bases and at J to 7 bases, leaving 1 base not matched to a gene. The CDR3 consists of 14 residues. Per germline, CDR1 SGDLS and CDR2 YYNGEE. CDR3 protein: CASSASGRVGELFF. The CDR3 DNA is TGTGCCAGCAGCGCTAGCGGGAGGGTCGGGGAGCTGTTTTTT. The full variable domain, in which reference TRBV9 and TRBJ2-2 provide the parts outside the CDR3, is DSGVTQTPKHLITATGQRVTLRCSPRSGDLSVYWYQQSLDQGLQFLIQYYNGEERAKGNILERFSAQQFPDLHSELNLSSLELGDSALYFCASSASGRVGELFFGEGSRLTVL.

This clone was found once. The chain is built from TRBV27 and TRBJ2-7; TRBD2 matches 8 bases. With 6 bases clipped from V and 3 bases from J, the junction kept 7 bases outside the gene matches. This CDR3 is 14 amino acids long. The germline V gene has CDR1 MNHEY and CDR2 SMNVEV (reference sequence). CDR3 DNA: TGTGCCAGCAGCCCGGGGGGGACGTACTACGAGCAGTACTTC. Amino acid sequence: CASSPGGTYYEQYF.

The chain links TRBV9 to TRBJ2-7, with D maybe TRBD2 (6 bases). CDR1 is SGDLS and CDR2 is YYNGEE in the germline V gene. The CDR3 extends over 13 amino acids. V dropped 2 bases and J dropped 3 bases, with 9 bases sitting between them. As DNA, the CDR3 is TGTGCCAGCAGCGTTTCGGGGGACTACGAGCAGTACTTC. As protein: CASSVSGDYEQYF.

The V and J genes are TRBV13 and TRBJ1-5; D is perhaps TRBD1 (6 bases). The V end lost 4 bases, the J end lost 5 bases, and 12 bases lay between the germline ends. The CDR3 loop spans 14 amino acids. Germline CDR1 reads PRHDT; CDR2 reads FYEKMQ (reference sequence). DNA of the CDR3: TGTGCCAGCAGCTCCGGGACACTAGATCAGCCCCAGCATTTT. Amino acids: CASSSGTLDQPQHF. Supplemented by reference TRBV13 and TRBJ1-5, the full variable domain reads AAGVIQSPRHLIKEKRETATLKCYPIPRHDTVYWYQQGPGQDPQFLISFYEKMQSDKGSIPDRFSAQQFSDYHSELNMSSLELGDSALYFCASSSGTLDQPQHFGDGTRLSIL.

This clone was recorded a few times. The rearrangement uses TRBV29-1 and TRBJ2-7; D is uncertain. Germline V gives CDR1 SQVTM, CDR2 ANQGSEA. The CDR3 has 11 amino acids. V was clipped by 6 bases and J by 4 bases, with 10 bases between them. The DNA of the CDR3 is TGCAGCGTGGCACAAGGTTACGAGCAGTACTTC. This codes for CSVAQGYEQYF.

This clone was seen a few times. The chain links TRBV27 to TRBJ1-5; D unresolved. Trimming left V 8 bases short and J 5 bases short, with 16 bases between. The CDR3 runs to 14 residues. Germline CDR1 MNHEY, CDR2 SMNVEV (reference sequence). This CDR3 is CASGLSGMYQPQHF. The CDR3 DNA sequence: TGTGCCAGCGGGCTTTCTGGGATGTATCAGCCCCAGCATTTT.

This clone was detected a few times. This chain uses TRBV7-9 with TRBJ1-1, with D tentatively TRBD1 (5 bases). This CDR3 has 14 residues. The V and J ends lost 1 base and 0 bases respectively, with 6 bases between them. The germline CDR1 and CDR2 sequences are SEHNR and FQNEAQ (reference sequence). CDR3 sequence reads: CASSLGGMNTEAFF. The DNA for the CDR3 is TGTGCCAGCAGCTTAGGGGGGATGAACACTGAAGCTTTCTTT.

This clone was seen only a few times. The chain is built from TRBV29-1 and TRBJ2-3; 7 nucleotides match TRBD1. The V and J ends lost 4 bases and 6 bases, in that order; junction bases with no gene match: 7. The length of the CDR3 is 13 residues. Per the germline V gene, CDR1 is SQVTM and CDR2 is ANQGSEA. The CDR3 loop reads CSVATGMLDTQYF. In DNA, the CDR3 is TGCAGCGTTGCGACAGGGATGTTGGATACGCAGTATTTT.

This clone was found a few times. This chain uses TRBV5-1 with TRBJ1-1; no reliable D call. Germline loops: CDR1 SGHRS, CDR2 YFSETQ. The CDR3 length is 14 residues. V was shortened by 0 bases and J by 1 base, with 7 bases between the two germline ends. The CDR3 loop reads CASSLVAGNTEAFF. The DNA of the CDR3 is TGCGCCAGCAGCTTGGTAGCAGGGAACACTGAAGCTTTCTTT.

The chain joins TRBV4-1 to TRBJ2-7, with D hard to call. CDR1 is MGHRA and CDR2 is YSYEKL in the germline V gene. Trimming stripped 3 bases from V and 5 bases from J, with 5 bases between. There are 11 residues in the CDR3. CDR3 in amino acids: CASSQGNEQYF. CDR3 sequence (DNA): TGCGCCAGCAGCCAGGGGAACGAGCAGTACTTC.

This clone was counted a few times. This chain uses TRBV5-1 with TRBJ2-1; unclear D gene. Germline V CDR1 and CDR2: SGHRS, YFSETQ. The CDR3 loop spans 11 amino acids. V gave up 0 bases and J gave up 9 bases, with 4 bases separating them. This chain's CDR3 is CASSLGGEQFF. The CDR3 DNA reads TGCGCCAGCAGCTTGGGGGGTGAGCAGTTCTTC.